This passage covers 20 T cell receptor beta chains from one sample sequenced in a study of blood T cell repertoires in COVID-19. TCRdb keeps only in-frame clones here, not all; method: immunoSEQ multiplex PCR. The sample lists hundreds of thousands of clones, 65% to 85% occurring once. The source material was PBMCs or T cells enriched from blood (not recorded which). These receptors were collected from a woman aged 55-69 years who had recovered from COVID-19.

The V call is TRBV19, the J call TRBJ1-3; perhaps TRBD1 as D (6 bases). The CDR3 contains 17 residues. CDR1 and CDR2 (germline): LNHDA, SQIVND (reference sequence). V gave up 5 bases and J gave up 1 base, with 18 bases separating them. The CDR3: CASSEGGYRVSGNTIYF. The CDR3 nucleotides read TGTGCCAGTAGTGAAGGAGGATACAGGGTTTCTGGAAACACCATATATTTT.

CDR3 in DNA: TGTGCCAGCAGCATTACCCGAGGGGGAGTGGATGAGCAGTTCTTC. Protein sequence: CASSITRGGVDEQFF. The rearrangement joins TRBV7-9 to TRBJ2-1; a possible D gene is TRBD1 (6 bases). Deletions cut 5 bases from V and 8 bases from J, with 19 bases between. The germline gives CDR1 SEHNR, CDR2 FQNEAQ (reference sequence). The CDR3 runs 15 residues.

J is TRBJ1-3 and V is TRBV7-8, with a possible D match to TRBD1 (5 bases). The CDR3 consists of 14 residues. V shed 7 bases and J shed 4 bases, with 14 bases lying between them. Germline lookup yields CDR1 SGHVS and CDR2 FQNEAQ. DNA of the CDR3: TGTGCCAGCACCTTGGGGGGGTCCGGAAACACCATATATTTT. It translates to CASTLGGSGNTIYF.

V and J are TRBV7-9 and TRBJ1-2; D remains unclear. CDR1 is SEHNR and CDR2 is FQNEAQ in the germline V gene (reference sequence). Trimming took 3 bases from V and 5 from J, leaving 10 bases between them. CDR3 length: 13 amino acids. The CDR3 region is CASSFRGGYGYTF. Written as DNA, the CDR3 is TGTGCCAGCAGCTTTCGAGGCGGGTATGGCTACACCTTC. The variable domain in full, with the rest retrieved from reference TRBV7-9 and TRBJ1-2, is DTGVSQNPRHKITKRGQNVTFRCDPISEHNRLYWYRQTLGQGPEFLTYFQNEAQLEKSRLLSDRFSAERPKGSFSTLEIQRTEQGDSAMYLCASSFRGGYGYTFGSGTRLTVV.

V and J are TRBV4-1 and TRBJ2-1, with a possible D match to TRBD1 (5 bases). CDR3 length: 14 residues. Between the trimmed V and J ends, which lost 1 base and 4 bases, there was a span of 8 bases. CDR1 and CDR2 from the germline V gene are MGHRA and YSYEKL. The CDR3 nucleotides are TGCGCCAGCAGCCAAGGACAGATTTACAATGAGCAGTTCTTC. Translation gives CASSQGQIYNEQFF.

V is TRBV6-1 and J is TRBJ1-2; 10 bases are a match to TRBD1. V was pared by 4 bases and J by 6 bases, with 11 bases of the junction left unmatched. In germline, CDR1 is MNHNS, CDR2 SASEGT. This CDR3 has 16 amino acids. CDR3 protein: CASSAFGTGVWDGYTF. The CDR3 DNA reads as TGTGCCAGCAGTGCCTTTGGGACAGGGGTGTGGGATGGCTACACCTTC.

The chain uses TRBV24-1 and TRBJ2-3, with D possibly matching TRBD2 (5 bases). The CDR3 sequence is 13 residues long. V was shortened by 6 bases and J by 1 base, with 7 bases between the two germline ends. Per the germline V gene, CDR1 is KGHDR and CDR2 is SFDVKD. The CDR3 sequence is CATSSGRTDTQYF. The CDR3, as DNA: TGTGCCACCAGTAGCGGCCGCACAGATACGCAGTATTTT.

The V call is TRBV9, the J call TRBJ2-3, with TRBD2 matching over 12 bases. The CDR3 loop spans 19 amino acids. The junction had 14 bases not matched to a gene; V was cut back by 0 bases and J by 6 bases. The germline CDR1 and CDR2 sequences are SGDLS and YYNGEE. In DNA, the CDR3 is TGTGCCAGCAGCGTAGATCTAGCGGGGGGGCCTCAGGGAAGGGATACGCAGTATTTT. As protein: CASSVDLAGGPQGRDTQYF.

The chain carries TRBV5-8 and TRBJ2-3; 10 nucleotides align to TRBD2. The length of the CDR3 is 17 residues. V shed 4 bases, J shed 7 bases, and the junction held 15 bases outside the gene matches. Looked up from germline, CDR1 is SGHTS and CDR2 is YDEGEE. The CDR3 bases are TGTGCCAGCAGCCGACGCGGGGGTAGCGGGAGGTACAATACGCAGTATTTT. It is translated as CASSRRGGSGRYNTQYF.

The chain joins TRBV9 to TRBJ2-3, with 9 bases aligning to TRBD1. CDR1 and CDR2 from the germline V gene are SGDLS and YYNGEE. The CDR3 consists of 16 residues. Trimming at V came to 3 bases and at J to 4 bases, leaving 9 bases not matched to a gene. The CDR3 nucleotides are TGTGCCAGCAGCGGGTCCGGGACAGGGAGTTCAGATACGCAGTATTTT. This encodes CASSGSGTGSSDTQYF.

The chain employs TRBV5-8 and TRBJ2-5, with a possible D match to TRBD1 (6 bases). The germline gives CDR1 SGHTS, CDR2 YDEGEE. V lost 1 base and J lost 1, with 14 bases in between. The length of the CDR3 is 16 residues. The CDR3 sequence: CASSLWGTRPQETQYF. The CDR3 region has the DNA TGTGCCAGCAGCTTGTGGGGGACACGACCCCAAGAGACCCAGTACTTC.

The chain uses TRBV6-6 and TRBJ1-1, with D tentatively TRBD1 (6 bases). The CDR3 consists of 12 residues. The germline V gene encodes CDR1 MNHNY and CDR2 SVGAGI (reference sequence). The V gene lost 6 bases and the J gene lost 11 bases, with 16 bases spanning the gap. The CDR3 here is CASRKGGVDAFF. The CDR3 DNA reads as TGTGCCAGCAGGAAAGGGGGGGTTGATGCTTTCTTT.

The count of this clone is one. The chain recombines TRBV5-1 with TRBJ2-5, with 8 bases that match TRBD2. Trimming at V came to 0 bases and at J to 2 bases, leaving 6 bases not matched to a gene. CDR1 is SGHRS, CDR2 YFSETQ, per germline. This CDR3 has 16 residues. In nucleotides, the CDR3 is TGCGCCAGCAGCTTGGATACTAGCGGAGAGCAAGAGACCCAGTACTTC. Amino acid sequence: CASSLDTSGEQETQYF.

Only one count was recorded for this clone. The rearrangement links TRBV2 to TRBJ2-3; 11 nucleotides match TRBD2. The junction had 15 bases not matched to a gene; V was cut back by 5 bases and J by 2 bases. Germline-derived CDR1 and CDR2 are SNHLY and FYNNEI. The CDR3 spans 19 residues. The CDR3 nucleotides are TGTGCCAGCAGTCTTTCTCCCAAAGTAGCGGGAGGGTCCACAGATACGCAGTATTTT. Translation gives CASSLSPKVAGGSTDTQYF.

V is TRBV5-1 and J is TRBJ2-1; 7 positions agree with TRBD1. The V gene's germline CDR1 is SGHRS and CDR2 YFSETQ. There are 16 residues in the CDR3. The J segment lost 5 bases and the V segment lost 4 bases, leaving 12 bases of the junction unmatched. CDR3 region: CASSTSTGSAHNEQFF. The CDR3 DNA is TGCGCCAGCAGCACCTCGACAGGGTCTGCCCACAATGAGCAGTTCTTC.

The rearrangement links TRBV11-2 to TRBJ2-1; 11 bases line up with TRBD2. V lost 1 base, J lost 8 bases, and 16 bases stayed unmatched. Germline CDR1 is SGHAT and CDR2 is FQNNGV. The CDR3 length is 19 residues. CDR3 loop: CASSLVRLAGGVGLDEQFF. CDR3 DNA sequence: TGTGCCAGCAGCTTAGTCCGGCTAGCGGGAGGTGTTGGGTTGGATGAGCAGTTCTTC.

This clone was counted once. The gene calls are TRBV10-2 and TRBJ2-3, with TRBD2 matching 8 bases. V was pared by 2 bases and J by 0 bases, with 1 base of the junction left unmatched. This CDR3 comprises 15 residues. Germline-derived CDR1 and CDR2 are WSHSY and SAAADI. In DNA form, the CDR3 reads TGCGCCAGCAGTGAGGCTAGCGGGAGCACAGATACGCAGTATTTT. Encoded protein: CASSEASGSTDTQYF.

Only a few counts were recorded for this clone. The rearrangement joins TRBV7-2 to TRBJ1-1; D not resolved. Between the trimmed V and J ends, which lost 2 bases and 5 bases, there was a span of 9 bases. There are 13 residues in the CDR3. Germline V gene data show CDR1 as SGHTA and CDR2 as FQGNSA. The CDR3 sequence is CASSLIEGTEAFF. CDR3 nucleotide sequence: TGTGCCAGCAGCTTAATAGAGGGTACTGAAGCTTTCTTT.

The rearrangement links TRBV19 to TRBJ1-3; maybe TRBD1 (5 bases). Germline V gene lookup returns CDR1 LNHDA and CDR2 SQIVND (reference sequence). V was trimmed by 3 bases and J by 0 bases, leaving 12 bases between them. CDR3 length: 16 residues. CDR3 protein: CASSMTTGPSGNTIYF. The CDR3 DNA follows: TGTGCCAGTAGTATGACCACAGGCCCCTCTGGAAACACCATATATTTT.

The rearrangement uses TRBV11-2 and TRBJ2-7; D unclear. The V end lost 8 bases, the J end lost 1 base, and 12 bases lay between the germline ends. The CDR3 length is 13 residues. Germline values: CDR1 SGHAT, CDR2 FQNNGV. CDR3 in DNA: TGTGCCAGCTCAGTGGGCGTGTCCTACGAGCAGTACTTC. Its protein product is CASSVGVSYEQYF.